This T cell receptor beta chain was found in a study of STAT5B mutations in CD4+ large granular lymphocyte leukemia. Clones were sequenced by immunoSEQ multiplex PCR, and TCRdb holds only the in-frame ones, with some missing. The table lists roughly 36,000 clones, approximately 88% of them singletons. Study-level points and caveats: Higher CD4+ than CD8+ T-LGLL clonality might reflect small sample size. Without putative leukemic clones, patient CD4-sorted repertoires remained more clonal than healthy CD4+ repertoires. No patients shared main leukemic clonotypes, though roughly 23% appeared at low frequency elsewhere. 8/27 top patient clones versus 2/35 control clones were TRBV06-family.

This CDR3 contains 14 residues. The germline gives CDR1 MGHRA, CDR2 YSYEKL. Trimming removed 1 base from V and 7 bases from J, with 14 bases in between. Worth noting for this clone: Its antigen is still unknown.

The sequencing input was CD4+ T cells from blood buffy coats. This sequence joins TRBV4-1 and TRBJ2-7; tentative D call: TRBD1 (5 bases). The receptor comes from a human donor in good health. The CDR3 DNA sequence: TGCGCCAGCAGCCAAGTAGGTAAGGGGCGGGAGCAGTACTTC. Translating gives CASSQVGKGREQYF.